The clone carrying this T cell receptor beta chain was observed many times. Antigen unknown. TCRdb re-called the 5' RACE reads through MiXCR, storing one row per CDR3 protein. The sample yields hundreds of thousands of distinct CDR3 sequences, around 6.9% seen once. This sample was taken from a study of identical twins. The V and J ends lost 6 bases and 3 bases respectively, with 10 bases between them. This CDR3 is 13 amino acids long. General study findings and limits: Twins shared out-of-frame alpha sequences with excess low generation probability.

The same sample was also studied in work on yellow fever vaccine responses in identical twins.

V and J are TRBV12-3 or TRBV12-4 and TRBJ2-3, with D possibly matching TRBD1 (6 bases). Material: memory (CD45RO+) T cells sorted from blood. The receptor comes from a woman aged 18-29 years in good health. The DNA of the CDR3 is TGTGCCAGCAGCACTAGGGGGACAGATACGCAGTATTTT. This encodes CASSTRGTDTQYF.